The 26 T cell receptor beta chains below all came from one sample that was sequenced in a study of blood T cell repertoires in COVID-19. TCRdb's table, derived via immunoSEQ multiplex PCR, lists solely in-frame clones and lacks some. The sample lists around 400,000 clones, 70% to 90% occurring once. Sequenced material: peripheral blood. These receptor sequences come from a woman aged 25 to 39 with COVID-19, enrolled during active disease.

This clone was recorded only once. This sequence joins TRBV28 and TRBJ2-7, with D maybe TRBD2 (6 bases). CDR1 is MDHEN and CDR2 is SYDVKM in the germline V gene. Trimming removed 3 bases at V and 4 bases at J, with 19 bases between. The CDR3 consists of 16 residues. The CDR3 spells CASSFWGLGGLYEQYF. The CDR3 coding sequence is TGTGCCAGCAGTTTTTGGGGACTCGGCGGGTTATACGAGCAGTACTTC.

The sample holds a few counts of this clone. The chain recombines TRBV28 with TRBJ2-2, with 15 nucleotides matching TRBD2. J was trimmed by 0 bases and V by 3 bases; bases with no gene match: 5. This CDR3 region has 19 residues. Germline assignment: CDR1 MDHEN and CDR2 SYDVKM. The CDR3, as DNA: TGTGCCAGCAGTTTTGGACTAGCGGGAGGGACCTCGAACACCGGGGAGCTGTTTTTT. Translated, it gives CASSFGLAGGTSNTGELFF. Based on the CDR3 plus reference TRBV28 and TRBJ2-2, the full variable domain is DVKVTQSSRYLVKRTGEKVFLECVQDMDHENMFWYRQDPGLGLRLIYFSYDVKMKEKGDIPEGYSVSREKKERFSLILESASTNQTSMYLCASSFGLAGGTSNTGELFFGEGSRLTVL.

The chain uses TRBV2 and TRBJ2-2; TRBD2 might be the D (6 bases). V was pared by 4 bases and J by 5 bases, with 8 bases between. Germline CDR1 is SNHLY and CDR2 is FYNNEI. The CDR3 spans 13 residues. The DNA of the CDR3 is TGTGCCAGCAGTGTGGGGGGTACCGGGGAGCTGTTTTTT. Amino acids: CASSVGGTGELFF. Complete variable domain (other parts from reference TRBV2 and TRBJ2-2): EPEVTQTPSHQVTQMGQEVILRCVPISNHLYFYWYRQILGQKVEFLVSFYNNEISEKSEIFDDQFSVERPDGSNFTLKIRSTKLEDSAMYFCASSVGGTGELFFGEGSRLTVL.

The V gene is TRBV10-3, the J gene TRBJ2-1; 12 nucleotides align to TRBD2. The CDR3 runs to 14 residues. Germline loops: CDR1 ENHRY, CDR2 SYGVKD. With 6 bases clipped from V and 6 bases from J, the junction kept 3 bases outside the gene matches. The CDR3 protein is CAISPTSGSNEQFF. DNA of the CDR3: TGTGCCATCAGCCCGACTAGCGGGAGCAATGAGCAGTTCTTC.

There are many counts of this clone. The chain's CDR3 is CARSPPAPLAGERYEQYF. The CDR3 nucleotides are TGTGCCAGAAGCCCCCCCGCGCCACTAGCGGGAGAGCGATACGAGCAGTACTTC. V usage is TRBV5-3 and J usage is TRBJ2-7; TRBD2 agrees at 11 bases. TRBV5-3 is reported as an ORF; its role is uncertain. J lost 4 bases, V lost 4 bases, and 16 bases had no gene match. The length of the CDR3 is 18 residues.

V gene TRBV14 combines with J gene TRBJ1-2, with D tentatively TRBD1 (6 bases). The germline CDR1 and CDR2 sequences are SGHDN and FVKESK. The V end was cut by 4 bases, the J end by 4 bases, with 19 bases between. This CDR3 is built from 16 residues. The chain's CDR3 is CASSPIDSSGAYGYTF. For the CDR3, the DNA is TGTGCCAGCAGCCCAATCGACAGCTCAGGGGCCTATGGCTACACCTTC.

This clone was seen just once. The J gene is TRBJ2-5, the V gene TRBV11-2; 8 nucleotides align to TRBD1. Germline trimming cut 6 bases from V and 5 bases from J; bases unmatched to any gene: 11. Germline CDR1 reads SGHAT; CDR2 reads FQNNGV. This CDR3 is built from 15 residues. The CDR3 DNA sequence: TGTGCCAGCAGATCCGATCCAGGGGGCGCGGAGACCCAGTACTTC. It encodes CASRSDPGGAETQYF.

The sample holds one count of this clone. The chain has TRBV7-8 and TRBJ1-1; 12 nucleotides align to TRBD1. Trimming took 6 bases from V and 6 from J; bases not matched to a gene: 20. The germline CDR1 and CDR2 sequences are SGHVS and FQNEAQ. The CDR3 is made up of 19 amino acids. CDR3 loop: CASSPSGTGGALGDPEAFF. In nucleotides, the CDR3 is TGTGCCAGCAGTCCCTCCGGGACAGGGGGCGCGTTAGGGGATCCTGAAGCTTTCTTT. The full variable domain, completed using reference TRBV7-8 and TRBJ1-1, is GAGVSQSPRYKVAKRGQDVALRCDPISGHVSLFWYQQALGQGPEFLTYFQNEAQLDKSGLPSDRFFAERPEGSVSTLKIQRTQQEDSAVYLCASSPSGTGGALGDPEAFFGQGTRLTVV.

The chain joins TRBV5-4 to TRBJ2-1, with D possibly matching TRBD2 (5 bases). The CDR3 extends over 16 amino acids. CDR1 and CDR2 from the germline V gene are SGHNT and YYREEE (reference sequence). V gave up 0 bases and J gave up 10 bases, with 20 bases separating them. The CDR3 loop is CASSLGRARSVGEQFF. The CDR3 bases are TGTGCCAGCAGCTTGGGGCGGGCTAGATCTGTGGGGGAGCAGTTCTTC.

The chain couples TRBV7-2 to TRBJ2-5; 8 bases fit TRBD1. Trimming at V came to 5 bases and at J to 4 bases, leaving 12 bases not matched to a gene. This CDR3 spans 16 amino acids. Germline-derived CDR1 and CDR2 are SGHTA and FQGNSA. The CDR3 DNA is TGTGCCAGCAGCAAGAAAGGGACAGGTTTTGGAGAGACCCAGTACTTC. This gives the protein CASSKKGTGFGETQYF.

Turning to this clone: The same CDR3 also results from other DNA sequences found in this sample. The V and J genes are TRBV9 and TRBJ2-5; 7 bases fit TRBD2. J gave up 1 base and V 2 bases, and 2 bases lay outside the gene matches. This CDR3 spans 14 amino acids. Germline CDR1 SGDLS, CDR2 YYNGEE. The CDR3 region has the DNA TGTGCCAGCAGCGTGGGCGGGGGCCAAGAGACCCAGTACTTC. This sequence encodes CASSVGGGQETQYF.

V gene TRBV12-5 combines with J gene TRBJ2-3; 7 bases match TRBD2. The CDR3 totals 14 residues. Trimming removed 6 bases from V and 0 bases from J; junction bases left unmatched: 3. Germline CDR1 and CDR2: LGHNT and FRNRAP. The CDR3: CASGRGDSTDTQYF. In DNA form, the CDR3 reads TGTGCTAGTGGACGGGGGGACAGCACAGATACGCAGTATTTT.

The chain has TRBV18 and TRBJ1-5, with TRBD1 matching 7 bases. This CDR3 has 14 residues. CDR1 and CDR2 (germline): KGHSH, LQKENI. Trimming removed 3 bases from V and 3 bases from J; junction bases left unmatched: 2. The CDR3 loop is CASSPDRDNQPQHF. The CDR3 coding sequence is TGTGCCAGCTCACCCGACAGGGACAATCAGCCCCAGCATTTT. Based on the CDR3 plus reference TRBV18 and TRBJ1-5, the full variable domain is NAGVMQNPRHLVRRRGQEARLRCSPMKGHSHVYWYRQLPEEGLKFMVYLQKENIIDESGMPKERFSAEFPKEGPSILRIQQVVRGDSAAYFCASSPDRDNQPQHFGDGTRLSIL.

This clone was observed a few times. The chain uses TRBV7-9 and TRBJ2-5; 7 nucleotides match TRBD2. J was trimmed by 1 base and V by 0 bases; bases with no gene match: 2. CDR1 SEHNR and CDR2 FQNEAQ come from the germline V gene (reference sequence). This CDR3 is 15 amino acids long. CDR3 amino acids: CASSLARTSQETQYF. The CDR3 nucleotides read TGTGCCAGCAGCTTAGCGCGGACTAGCCAAGAGACCCAGTACTTC.

This chain connects TRBV7-2 to TRBJ2-1, with D perhaps matching TRBD2 (8 bases). This CDR3 has 15 amino acids. Germline V gene sequence: CDR1 SGHTA, CDR2 FQGNSA. V shed 4 bases and J shed 5 bases, with 15 bases lying between them. The CDR3 DNA reads as TGTGCCAGCAGCTCACAGGGGCGGGGGGACAATGAGCAGTTCTTC. It yields the protein CASSSQGRGDNEQFF.

This clone has a handful of counts. The CDR3 sequence is CASSPPEFRGSEAFF. The DNA of the CDR3 is TGTGCCAGCTCACCACCGGAATTTCGGGGTTCTGAAGCTTTCTTT. J is TRBJ1-1 and V is TRBV18; D unclear. Germline V lookup: CDR1 KGHSH, CDR2 LQKENI. The CDR3 extends over 15 amino acids. Trimming shortened V by 0 bases and J by 6 bases, and 14 bases separated the two germline ends. Supplemented by reference TRBV18 and TRBJ1-1, the full variable domain reads NAGVMQNPRHLVRRRGQEARLRCSPMKGHSHVYWYRQLPEEGLKFMVYLQKENIIDESGMPKERFSAEFPKEGPSILRIQQVVRGDSAAYFCASSPPEFRGSEAFFGQGTRLTVV.

The rearrangement joins TRBV29-1 to TRBJ2-5, with 14 nucleotides matching TRBD2. This CDR3 region has 16 residues. The trim removed 7 bases at V and 5 bases at J, leaving 12 bases unmatched. In germline, CDR1 is SQVTM, CDR2 ANQGSEA. CDR3 region: CSAGWTSGRTLETQYF. CDR3 in DNA: TGCAGCGCCGGATGGACTAGCGGGAGGACTTTGGAGACCCAGTACTTC.

The chain has TRBV7-9 and TRBJ2-3; TRBD2 matches at 15 bases. This CDR3 comprises 18 residues. Germline values: CDR1 SEHNR, CDR2 FQNEAQ (reference sequence). The V and J ends lost 8 bases and 2 bases, in that order; junction bases with no gene match: 11. CDR3 loop: CASPPARTSGGDTDTQYF. The CDR3 DNA reads TGTGCCAGCCCCCCGGCCCGGACTAGCGGGGGGGACACAGATACGCAGTATTTT.

V usage is TRBV28 and J usage is TRBJ2-5; D possibly corresponds to TRBD2 (6 bases). The CDR3 is 14 amino acids. Germline V lookup: CDR1 MDHEN, CDR2 SYDVKM. The V end was cut by 6 bases, the J end by 4 bases, with 15 bases between. CDR3 DNA: TGTGCCAGCAGCCGGCGGGGTACGAGAGAGACCCAGTACTTC. It yields the protein CASSRRGTRETQYF.

The CDR3 loop reads CASSFTAVMQYF. CDR3 nucleotides: TGTGCCAGCAGCTTCACCGCAGTGATGCAGTATTTT. V and J are TRBV6-2 or TRBV6-3 and TRBJ2-3; no reliable D call. CDR1 and CDR2 (germline): MNHEY, SVGEGT. The V end was cut by 6 bases, the J end by 11 bases, with 15 bases between. The CDR3 is 12 residues long.

V usage is TRBV28 and J usage is TRBJ2-4; the D gene is possibly TRBD2 (6 bases). The V gene's germline CDR1 is MDHEN and CDR2 SYDVKM. This CDR3 has 16 residues. V lost 2 bases and J 6 bases, leaving 17 bases between the germline ends. CDR3 amino acids: CASSLPGEVVGNIQYF. The CDR3 nucleotides are TGTGCCAGCAGTTTACCCGGGGAGGTCGTGGGAAACATTCAGTACTTC.

The rearrangement joins TRBV5-8 to TRBJ2-4; D possibly corresponds to TRBD1 (6 bases). Trimming removed 4 bases from V and 13 bases from J, with 15 bases in between. The CDR3 loop spans 12 amino acids. CDR1 SGHTS and CDR2 YDEGEE come from the germline V gene. DNA for the CDR3: TGTGCCAGCAGCCTTAACAGGGAAACGCAGTACTTC. Amino acids: CASSLNRETQYF.

This clone was detected only once. The same CDR3 arises from other DNA sequences in this sample as well. The chain has TRBV24-1 and TRBJ1-3; 7 bases are a match to TRBD1. CDR3 length equals 15 residues. Looked up from germline, CDR1 is KGHDR and CDR2 is SFDVKD. The V segment lost 4 bases and the J segment 0 bases; nucleotides outside the gene matches: 2. CDR3 loop: CATSDSGGSGNTIYF. In DNA, the CDR3 is TGTGCCACCAGTGACTCAGGGGGCTCTGGAAACACCATATATTTT.

CDR3 region: CASRFEGGSSSYNEQFF. Here the CDR3 DNA reads TGTGCCAGCAGGTTCGAAGGCGGGAGTAGTTCCTACAATGAGCAGTTCTTC. The rearrangement links TRBV2 to TRBJ2-1; 7 bases agree with TRBD2. The CDR3 has 17 amino acids. Losses at the gene ends were 6 bases for V and 1 base for J; bases not matched to a gene: 12. Germline-derived CDR1 and CDR2 are SNHLY and FYNNEI.

The gene calls are TRBV6-5 and TRBJ2-7, with 12 bases matching TRBD2. J was trimmed by 3 bases and V by 10 bases; bases with no gene match: 4. The CDR3 is 13 residues long. Germline V gene data show CDR1 as MNHEY and CDR2 as SVGAGI. In DNA form, the CDR3 reads TGTGCCACCCGACTAGCGGGAGACTACGAGCAGTACTTC. It is translated as CATRLAGDYEQYF.

The V gene is TRBV27, the J gene TRBJ2-1; 8 bases fit TRBD2. Trimming cost V 2 bases and J 9 bases; bases outside gene matches: 9. The CDR3 covers 15 residues. CDR1 and CDR2 from the germline V gene are MNHEY and SMNVEV (reference sequence). CDR3 region: CASSLGLAGSTEQFF. The CDR3 DNA follows: TGTGCCAGCAGTTTAGGTCTAGCGGGTTCCACTGAGCAGTTCTTC.